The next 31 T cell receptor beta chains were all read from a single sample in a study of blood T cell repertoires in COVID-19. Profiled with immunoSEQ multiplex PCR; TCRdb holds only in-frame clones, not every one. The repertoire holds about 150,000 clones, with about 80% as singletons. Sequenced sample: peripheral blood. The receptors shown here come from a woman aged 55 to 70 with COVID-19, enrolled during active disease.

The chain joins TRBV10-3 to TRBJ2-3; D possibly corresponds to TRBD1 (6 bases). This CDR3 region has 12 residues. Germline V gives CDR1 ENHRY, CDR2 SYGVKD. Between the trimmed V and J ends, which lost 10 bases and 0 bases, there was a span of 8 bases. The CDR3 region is CATGQSTDTQYF. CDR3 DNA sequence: TGTGCCACCGGACAGAGCACAGATACGCAGTATTTT.

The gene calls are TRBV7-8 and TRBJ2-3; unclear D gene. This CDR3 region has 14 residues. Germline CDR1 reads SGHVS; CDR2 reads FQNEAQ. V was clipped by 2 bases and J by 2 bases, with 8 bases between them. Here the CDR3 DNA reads TGTGCCAGCAGCTTAAATCCGTCCACAGATACGCAGTATTTT. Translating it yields CASSLNPSTDTQYF.

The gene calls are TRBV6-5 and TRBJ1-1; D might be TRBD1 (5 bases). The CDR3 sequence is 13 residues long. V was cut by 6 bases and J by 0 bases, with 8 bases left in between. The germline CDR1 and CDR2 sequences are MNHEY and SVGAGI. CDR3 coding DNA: TGTGCCAGCAGCATCAGGGTGAACACTGAAGCTTTCTTT. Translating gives CASSIRVNTEAFF.

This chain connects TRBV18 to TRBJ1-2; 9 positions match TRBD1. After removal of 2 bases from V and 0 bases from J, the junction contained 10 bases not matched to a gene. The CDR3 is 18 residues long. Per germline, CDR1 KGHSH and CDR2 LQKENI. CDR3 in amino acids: CASSPVTPGTGPNYGYTF. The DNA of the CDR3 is TGTGCCAGCTCACCAGTTACTCCCGGGACAGGGCCTAACTATGGCTACACCTTC.

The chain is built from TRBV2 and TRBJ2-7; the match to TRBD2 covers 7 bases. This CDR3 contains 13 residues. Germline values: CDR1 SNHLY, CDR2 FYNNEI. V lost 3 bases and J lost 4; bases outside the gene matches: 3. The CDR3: CASSDGRGYEQYV. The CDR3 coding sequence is TGTGCCAGCAGTGATGGGAGGGGTTACGAGCAGTACGTC.

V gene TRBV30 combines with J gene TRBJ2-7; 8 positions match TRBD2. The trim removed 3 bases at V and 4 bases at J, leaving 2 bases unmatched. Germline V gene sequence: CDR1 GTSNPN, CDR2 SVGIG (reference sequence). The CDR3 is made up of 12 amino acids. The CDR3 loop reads CAWSTGGYEQYV. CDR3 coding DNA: TGTGCCTGGAGCACGGGGGGGTACGAGCAGTACGTC.

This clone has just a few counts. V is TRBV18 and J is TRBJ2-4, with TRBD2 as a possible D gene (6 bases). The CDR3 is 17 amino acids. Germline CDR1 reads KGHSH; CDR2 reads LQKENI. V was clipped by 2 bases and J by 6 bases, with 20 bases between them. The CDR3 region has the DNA TGTGCCAGCTCACCATTCGCCCCCCAACGGGAGAGAAACATTCAGTACTTC. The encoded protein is CASSPFAPQRERNIQYF.

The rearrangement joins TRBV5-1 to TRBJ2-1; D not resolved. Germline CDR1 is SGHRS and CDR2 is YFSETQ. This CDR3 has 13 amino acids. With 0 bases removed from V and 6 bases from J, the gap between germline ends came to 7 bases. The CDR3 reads CASSLAEANEQFF. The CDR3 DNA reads TGCGCCAGCAGCTTGGCTGAGGCCAATGAGCAGTTCTTC.

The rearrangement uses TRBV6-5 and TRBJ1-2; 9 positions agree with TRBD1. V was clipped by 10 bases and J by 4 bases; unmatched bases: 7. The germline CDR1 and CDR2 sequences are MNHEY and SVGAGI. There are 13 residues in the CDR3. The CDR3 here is CATDRGLGYGYTF. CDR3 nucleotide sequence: TGTGCCACCGACAGGGGGTTGGGCTATGGCTACACCTTC.

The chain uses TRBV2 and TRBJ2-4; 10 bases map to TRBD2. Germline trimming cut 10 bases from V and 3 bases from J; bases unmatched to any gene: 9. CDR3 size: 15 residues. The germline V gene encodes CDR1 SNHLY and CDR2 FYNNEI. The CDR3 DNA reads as TGTGCCACCTCCGGACTAGCGGAAATCAAAAACATTCAGTACTTC. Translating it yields CATSGLAEIKNIQYF. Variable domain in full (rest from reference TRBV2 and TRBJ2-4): EPEVTQTPSHQVTQMGQEVILRCVPISNHLYFYWYRQILGQKVEFLVSFYNNEISEKSEIFDDQFSVERPDGSNFTLKIRSTKLEDSAMYFCATSGLAEIKNIQYFGAGTRLSVL.

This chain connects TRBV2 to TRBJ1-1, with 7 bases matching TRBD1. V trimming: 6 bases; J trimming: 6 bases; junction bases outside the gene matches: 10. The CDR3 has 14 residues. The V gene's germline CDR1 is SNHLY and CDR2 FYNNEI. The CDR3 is CASRTSGQGAEAFF. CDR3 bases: TGTGCCAGCAGAACGTCGGGGCAGGGGGCTGAAGCTTTCTTT.

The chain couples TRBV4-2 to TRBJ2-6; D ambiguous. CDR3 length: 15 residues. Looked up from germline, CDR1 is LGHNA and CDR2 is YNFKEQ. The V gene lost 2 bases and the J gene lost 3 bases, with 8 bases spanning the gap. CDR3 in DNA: TGTGCCAGCAGCCAAACCCGGGTTGGGGCCAACGTCCTGACTTTC. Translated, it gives CASSQTRVGANVLTF.

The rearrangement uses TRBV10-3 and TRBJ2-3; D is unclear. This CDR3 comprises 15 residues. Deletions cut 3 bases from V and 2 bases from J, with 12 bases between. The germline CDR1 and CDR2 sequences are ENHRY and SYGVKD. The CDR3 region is CAISERGDATDTQYF. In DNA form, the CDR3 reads TGTGCCATCAGTGAAAGAGGAGACGCCACAGATACGCAGTATTTT.

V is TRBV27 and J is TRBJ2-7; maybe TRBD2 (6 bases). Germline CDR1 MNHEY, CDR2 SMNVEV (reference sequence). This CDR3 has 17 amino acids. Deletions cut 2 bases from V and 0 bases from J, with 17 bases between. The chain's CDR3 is CASSLRAGTLSSYEQYF. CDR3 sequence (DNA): TGTGCCAGCAGTTTACGCGCGGGGACCTTGAGCTCCTACGAGCAGTACTTC.

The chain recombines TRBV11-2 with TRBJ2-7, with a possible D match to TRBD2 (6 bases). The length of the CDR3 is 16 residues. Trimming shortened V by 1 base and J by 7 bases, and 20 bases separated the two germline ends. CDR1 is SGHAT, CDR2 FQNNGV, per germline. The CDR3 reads CASSLARAGPRREQYF. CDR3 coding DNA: TGTGCCAGCAGCTTAGCTCGAGCGGGCCCGCGGAGGGAGCAGTACTTC.

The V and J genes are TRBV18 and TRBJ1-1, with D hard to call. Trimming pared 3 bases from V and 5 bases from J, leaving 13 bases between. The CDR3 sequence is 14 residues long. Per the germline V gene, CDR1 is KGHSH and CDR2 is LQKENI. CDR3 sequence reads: CASSPPGYGTEAFF. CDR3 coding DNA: TGTGCCAGCTCACCCCCGGGATATGGGACTGAAGCTTTCTTT. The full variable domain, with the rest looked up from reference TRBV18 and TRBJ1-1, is NAGVMQNPRHLVRRRGQEARLRCSPMKGHSHVYWYRQLPEEGLKFMVYLQKENIIDESGMPKERFSAEFPKEGPSILRIQQVVRGDSAAYFCASSPPGYGTEAFFGQGTRLTVV.

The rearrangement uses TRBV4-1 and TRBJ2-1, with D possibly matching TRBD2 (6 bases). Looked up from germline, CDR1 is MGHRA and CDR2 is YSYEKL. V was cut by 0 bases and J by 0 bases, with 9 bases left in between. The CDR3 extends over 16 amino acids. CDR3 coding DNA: TGCGCCAGCAGCCAAGATGCGGGGAGCTCCTACAATGAGCAGTTCTTC. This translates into CASSQDAGSSYNEQFF.

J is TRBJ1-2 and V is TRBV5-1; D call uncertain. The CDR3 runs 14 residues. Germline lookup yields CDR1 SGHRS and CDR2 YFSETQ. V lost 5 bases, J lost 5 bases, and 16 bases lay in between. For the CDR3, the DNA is TGCGCCAGCAGTTCCGAGGGAGGGCAATATGGCTACACCTTC. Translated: CASSSEGGQYGYTF.

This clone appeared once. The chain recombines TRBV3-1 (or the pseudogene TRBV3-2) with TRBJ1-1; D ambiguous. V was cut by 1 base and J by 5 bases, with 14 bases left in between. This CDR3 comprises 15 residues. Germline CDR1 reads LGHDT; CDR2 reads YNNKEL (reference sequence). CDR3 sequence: CASSQVGITGTEAFF. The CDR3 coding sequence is TGTGCCAGCAGCCAAGTTGGGATAACGGGAACTGAAGCTTTCTTT.

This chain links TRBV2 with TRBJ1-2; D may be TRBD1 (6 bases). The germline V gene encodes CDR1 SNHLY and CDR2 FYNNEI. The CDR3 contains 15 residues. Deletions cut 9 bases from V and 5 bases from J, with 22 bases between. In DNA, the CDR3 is TGTGCCAGTAAATACCCCCCTACAGGGATATATGGCTACACCTTC. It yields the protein CASKYPPTGIYGYTF.

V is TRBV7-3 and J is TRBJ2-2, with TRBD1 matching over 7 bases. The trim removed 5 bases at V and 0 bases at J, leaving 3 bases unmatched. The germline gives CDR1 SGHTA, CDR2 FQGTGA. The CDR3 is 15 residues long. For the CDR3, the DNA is TGTGCCAGCAGCCTCGGGACAGCGAACACCGGGGAGCTGTTTTTT. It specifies CASSLGTANTGELFF.

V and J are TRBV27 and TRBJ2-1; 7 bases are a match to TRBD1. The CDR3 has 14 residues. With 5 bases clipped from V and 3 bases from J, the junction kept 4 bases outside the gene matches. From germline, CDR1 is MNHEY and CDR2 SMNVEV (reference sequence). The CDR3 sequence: CASSPRQGYNEQFF. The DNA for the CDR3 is TGTGCCAGCAGTCCCCGACAGGGCTACAATGAGCAGTTCTTC.

CDR3 region: CASSLQGAGNTIYF. CDR3 DNA sequence: TGCGCCAGCAGCTTGCAGGGCGCTGGAAACACCATATATTTT. The chain combines TRBV5-1 with TRBJ1-3, with D possibly TRBD1 on 5 matching bases. The V gene's germline CDR1 is SGHRS and CDR2 YFSETQ. V was cut by 1 base and J by 2 bases, with 7 bases left in between. This CDR3 is built from 14 residues.

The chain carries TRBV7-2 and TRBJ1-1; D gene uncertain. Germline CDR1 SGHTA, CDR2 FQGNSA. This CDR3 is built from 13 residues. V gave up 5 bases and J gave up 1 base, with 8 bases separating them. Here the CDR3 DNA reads TGTGCCAGCAGCAGACACAGGAACACTGAAGCTTTCTTT. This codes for CASSRHRNTEAFF.

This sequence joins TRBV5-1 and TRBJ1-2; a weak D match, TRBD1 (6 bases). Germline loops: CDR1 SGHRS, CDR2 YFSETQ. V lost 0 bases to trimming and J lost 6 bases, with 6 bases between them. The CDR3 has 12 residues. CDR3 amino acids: CASSLAGDGYTF. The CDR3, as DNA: TGCGCCAGCAGCTTGGCAGGGGATGGCTACACCTTC.

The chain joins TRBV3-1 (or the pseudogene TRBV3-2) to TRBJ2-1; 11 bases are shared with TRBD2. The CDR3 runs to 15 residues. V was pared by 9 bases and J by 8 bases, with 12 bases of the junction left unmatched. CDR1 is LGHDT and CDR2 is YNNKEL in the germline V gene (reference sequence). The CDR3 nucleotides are TGTGCCAGTCAGCTGGGACTAGCGGCCGGGGATGAGCAGTTCTTC. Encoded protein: CASQLGLAAGDEQFF.

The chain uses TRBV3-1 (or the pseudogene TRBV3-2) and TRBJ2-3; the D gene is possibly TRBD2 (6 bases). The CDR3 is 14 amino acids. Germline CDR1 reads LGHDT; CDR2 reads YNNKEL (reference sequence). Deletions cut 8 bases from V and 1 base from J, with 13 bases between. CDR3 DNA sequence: TGTGCCAGCGGTCGTAGCGGAGGCACAGATACGCAGTATTTT. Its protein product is CASGRSGGTDTQYF.

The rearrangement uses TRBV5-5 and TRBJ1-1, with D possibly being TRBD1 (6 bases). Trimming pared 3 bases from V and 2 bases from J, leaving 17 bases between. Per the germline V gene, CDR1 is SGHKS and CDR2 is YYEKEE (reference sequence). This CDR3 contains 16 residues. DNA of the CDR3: TGTGCCAGCAGCTATCCCCCGGGACACGACAACACTGAAGCTTTCTTT. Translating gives CASSYPPGHDNTEAFF. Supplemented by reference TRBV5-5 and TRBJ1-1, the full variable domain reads DAGVTQSPTHLIKTRGQQVTLRCSPISGHKSVSWYQQVLGQGPQFIFQYYEKEERGRGNFPDRFSARQFPNYSSELNVNALLLGDSALYLCASSYPPGHDNTEAFFGQGTRLTVV.

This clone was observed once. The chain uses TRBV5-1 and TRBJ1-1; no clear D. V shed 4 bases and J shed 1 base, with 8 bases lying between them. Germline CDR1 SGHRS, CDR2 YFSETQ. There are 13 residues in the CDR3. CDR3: CASSPEGNTEAFF. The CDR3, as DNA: TGCGCCAGCAGCCCGGAGGGGAACACTGAAGCTTTCTTT.

CDR3 nucleotide sequence: TGTGCCAGCACCTTAACTAGCGGCTCCTACGAGCAGTACTTC. Amino acid sequence: CASTLTSGSYEQYF. The chain has TRBV27 and TRBJ2-7; TRBD2 agrees at 8 bases. Germline V gives CDR1 MNHEY, CDR2 SMNVEV (reference sequence). J lost 0 bases, V lost 7 bases, and 5 bases had no gene match. The CDR3 runs to 14 residues.

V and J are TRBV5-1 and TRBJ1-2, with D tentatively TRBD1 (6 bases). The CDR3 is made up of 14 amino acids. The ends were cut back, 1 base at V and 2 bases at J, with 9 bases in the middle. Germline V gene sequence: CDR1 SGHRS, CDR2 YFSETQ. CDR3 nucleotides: TGCGCCAGCAGCTTGAACAGGGAAAACTATGGCTACACCTTC. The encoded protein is CASSLNRENYGYTF. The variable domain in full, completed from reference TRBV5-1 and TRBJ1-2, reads KAGVTQTPRYLIKTRGQQVTLSCSPISGHRSVSWYQQTPGQGLQFLFEYFSETQRNKGNFPGRFSGRQFSNSRSEMNVSTLELGDSALYLCASSLNRENYGYTFGSGTRLTVV.